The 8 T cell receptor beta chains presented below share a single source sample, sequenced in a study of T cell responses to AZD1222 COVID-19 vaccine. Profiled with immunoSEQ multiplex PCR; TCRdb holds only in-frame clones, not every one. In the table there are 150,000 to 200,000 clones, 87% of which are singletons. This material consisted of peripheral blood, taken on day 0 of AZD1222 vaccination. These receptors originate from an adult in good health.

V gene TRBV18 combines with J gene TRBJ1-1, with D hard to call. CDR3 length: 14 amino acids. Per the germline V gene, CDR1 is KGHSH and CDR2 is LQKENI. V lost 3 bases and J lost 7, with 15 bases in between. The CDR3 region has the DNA TGTGCCAGCTCACCCCCGTCAGCACACATTGAAGCTTTCTTT. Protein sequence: CASSPPSAHIEAFF.

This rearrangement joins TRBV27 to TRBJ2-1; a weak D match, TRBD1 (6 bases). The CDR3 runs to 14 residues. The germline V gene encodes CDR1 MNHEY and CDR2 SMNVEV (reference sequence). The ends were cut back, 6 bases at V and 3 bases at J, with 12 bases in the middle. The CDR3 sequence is CASSRRTDYNEQFF. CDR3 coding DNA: TGTGCCAGCAGCCGACGGACAGACTACAATGAGCAGTTCTTC.

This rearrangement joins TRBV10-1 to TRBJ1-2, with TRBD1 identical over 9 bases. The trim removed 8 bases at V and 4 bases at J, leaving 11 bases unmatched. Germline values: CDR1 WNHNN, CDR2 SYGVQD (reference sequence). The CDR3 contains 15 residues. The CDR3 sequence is CASGENRGRIYGYTF. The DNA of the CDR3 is TGCGCCAGCGGGGAAAACAGGGGGCGCATCTATGGCTACACCTTC.

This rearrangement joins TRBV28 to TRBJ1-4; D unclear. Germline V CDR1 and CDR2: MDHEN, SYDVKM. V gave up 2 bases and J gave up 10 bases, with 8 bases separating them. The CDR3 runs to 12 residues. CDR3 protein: CASSLGLAKLFF. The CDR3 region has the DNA TGTGCCAGCAGTTTAGGGCTGGCAAAACTGTTTTTT.

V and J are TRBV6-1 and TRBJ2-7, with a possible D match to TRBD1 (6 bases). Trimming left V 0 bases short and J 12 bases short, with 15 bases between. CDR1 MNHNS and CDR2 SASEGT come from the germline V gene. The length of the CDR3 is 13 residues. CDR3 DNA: TGTGCCAGCAGTGAAGCTTGGGGGCTAGTTCTGTACTTC. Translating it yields CASSEAWGLVLYF.

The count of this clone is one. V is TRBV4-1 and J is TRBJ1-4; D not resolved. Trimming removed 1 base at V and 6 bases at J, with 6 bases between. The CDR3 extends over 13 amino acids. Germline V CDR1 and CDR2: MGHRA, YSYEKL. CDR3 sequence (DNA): TGCGCCAGCAGCCAAGTTTCAGATGAAAAACTGTTTTTT. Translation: CASSQVSDEKLFF.

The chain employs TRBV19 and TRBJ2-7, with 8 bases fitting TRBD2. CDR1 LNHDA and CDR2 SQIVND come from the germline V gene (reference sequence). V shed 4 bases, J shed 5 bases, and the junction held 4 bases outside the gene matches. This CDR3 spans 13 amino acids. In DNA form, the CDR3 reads TGTGCCAGTAGTACCCGGACTAGCAACGAGCAGTACTTC. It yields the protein CASSTRTSNEQYF.

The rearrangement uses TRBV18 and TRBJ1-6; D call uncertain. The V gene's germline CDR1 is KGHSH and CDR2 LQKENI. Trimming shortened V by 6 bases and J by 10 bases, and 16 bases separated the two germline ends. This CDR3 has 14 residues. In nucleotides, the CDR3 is TGTGCCAGCTCCTCGGACCTGAGCAGATCACCCCTCCACTTT. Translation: CASSSDLSRSPLHF. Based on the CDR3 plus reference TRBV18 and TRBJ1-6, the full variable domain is NAGVMQNPRHLVRRRGQEARLRCSPMKGHSHVYWYRQLPEEGLKFMVYLQKENIIDESGMPKERFSAEFPKEGPSILRIQQVVRGDSAAYFCASSSDLSRSPLHFGNGTRLTVT.